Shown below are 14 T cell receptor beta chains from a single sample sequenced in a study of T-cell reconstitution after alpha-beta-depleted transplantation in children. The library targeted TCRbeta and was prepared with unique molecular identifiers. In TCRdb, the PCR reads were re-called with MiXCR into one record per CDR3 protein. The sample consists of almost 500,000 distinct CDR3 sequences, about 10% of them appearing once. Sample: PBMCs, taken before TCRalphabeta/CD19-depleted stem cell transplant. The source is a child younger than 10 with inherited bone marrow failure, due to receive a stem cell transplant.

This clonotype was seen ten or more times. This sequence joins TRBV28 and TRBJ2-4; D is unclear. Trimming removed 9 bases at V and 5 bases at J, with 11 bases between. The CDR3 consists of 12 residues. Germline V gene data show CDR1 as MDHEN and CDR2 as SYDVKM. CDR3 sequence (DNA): TGTGCCAGTGGAATACCGCAAAACATTCAGTACTTC. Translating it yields CASGIPQNIQYF.

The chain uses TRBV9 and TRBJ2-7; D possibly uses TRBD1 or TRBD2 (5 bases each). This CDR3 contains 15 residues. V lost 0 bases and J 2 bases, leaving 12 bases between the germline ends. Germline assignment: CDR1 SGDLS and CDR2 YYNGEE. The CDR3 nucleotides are TGTGCCAGCAGCGTAGCCCCTAAGGGACCCTACGAGCAGTACTTC. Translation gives CASSVAPKGPYEQYF.

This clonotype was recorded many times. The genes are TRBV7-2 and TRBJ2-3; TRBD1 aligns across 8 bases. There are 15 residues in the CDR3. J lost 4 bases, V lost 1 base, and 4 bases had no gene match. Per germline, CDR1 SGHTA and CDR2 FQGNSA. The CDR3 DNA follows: TGTGCCAGCAGCTTAGAACAGGGGGTCGCAGATACGCAGTATTTT. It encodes CASSLEQGVADTQYF.

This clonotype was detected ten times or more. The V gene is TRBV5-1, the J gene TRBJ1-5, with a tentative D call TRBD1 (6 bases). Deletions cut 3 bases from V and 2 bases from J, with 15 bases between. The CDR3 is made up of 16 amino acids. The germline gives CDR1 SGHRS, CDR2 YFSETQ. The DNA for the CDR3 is TGCGCCAGCAGCTCCCCTTACAGGGTCGGCAATCAGCCCCAGCATTTT. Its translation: CASSSPYRVGNQPQHF.

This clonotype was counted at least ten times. CDR3 residues: CSARILGVRPGELFF. The CDR3 coding sequence is TGCAGTGCTAGAATTTTGGGGGTTCGTCCCGGGGAGCTGTTTTTT. This chain connects TRBV20-1 to TRBJ2-2; D may correspond to TRBD1 or TRBD2 (5 bases each). In germline, CDR1 is DFQATT, CDR2 SNEGSKA (reference sequence). This CDR3 has 15 amino acids. V was cut by 2 bases and J by 6 bases, with 16 bases left in between.

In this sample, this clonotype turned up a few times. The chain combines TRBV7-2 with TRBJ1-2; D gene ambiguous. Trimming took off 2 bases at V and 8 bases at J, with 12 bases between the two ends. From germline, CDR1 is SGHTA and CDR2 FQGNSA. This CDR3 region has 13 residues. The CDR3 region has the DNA TGTGCCAGCAGCTTACCCGGCAGGCCCGGCTACACCTTC. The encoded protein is CASSLPGRPGYTF. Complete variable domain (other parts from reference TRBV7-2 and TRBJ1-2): GAGVSQSPSNKVTEKGKDVELRCDPISGHTALYWYRQSLGQGLEFLIYFQGNSAPDKSGLPSDRFSAERTGGSVSTLTIQRTQQEDSAVYLCASSLPGRPGYTFGSGTRLTVV.

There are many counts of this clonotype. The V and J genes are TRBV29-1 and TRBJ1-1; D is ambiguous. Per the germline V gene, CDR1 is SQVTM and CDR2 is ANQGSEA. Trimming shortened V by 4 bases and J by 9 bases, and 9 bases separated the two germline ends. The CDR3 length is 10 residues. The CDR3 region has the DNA TGCAGCGTTGTAAGGGAAAAAGCTTTCTTT. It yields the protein CSVVREKAFF.

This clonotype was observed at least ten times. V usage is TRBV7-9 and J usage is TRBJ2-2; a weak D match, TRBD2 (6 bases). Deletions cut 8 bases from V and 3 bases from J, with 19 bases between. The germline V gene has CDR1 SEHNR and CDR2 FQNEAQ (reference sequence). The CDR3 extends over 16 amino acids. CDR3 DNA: TGTGCCAGCTTGCGGTGGGTCGGAGGGGACACCGGGGAGCTGTTTTTT. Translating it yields CASLRWVGGDTGELFF.

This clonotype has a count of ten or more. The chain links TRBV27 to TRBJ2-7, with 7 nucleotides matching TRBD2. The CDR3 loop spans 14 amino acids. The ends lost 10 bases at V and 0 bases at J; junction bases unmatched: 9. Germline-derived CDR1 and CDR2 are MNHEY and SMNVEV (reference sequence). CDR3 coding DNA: TGTGCCACCCGGGGGGAGGTCGGCTCCTACGAGCAGTACTTC. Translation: CATRGEVGSYEQYF.

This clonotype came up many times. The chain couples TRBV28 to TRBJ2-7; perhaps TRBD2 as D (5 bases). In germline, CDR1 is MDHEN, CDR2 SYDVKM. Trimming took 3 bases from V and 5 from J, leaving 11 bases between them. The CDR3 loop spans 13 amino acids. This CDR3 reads CASSFRPGNEQYF. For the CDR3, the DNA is TGTGCCAGCAGTTTTCGTCCGGGGAACGAGCAGTACTTC.

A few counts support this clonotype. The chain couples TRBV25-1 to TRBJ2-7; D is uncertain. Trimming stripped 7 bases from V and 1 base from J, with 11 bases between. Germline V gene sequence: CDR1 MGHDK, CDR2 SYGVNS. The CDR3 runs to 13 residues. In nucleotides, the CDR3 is TGTGCCAGCACCCCAGGAATTTCCTACGAGCAGTACTTC. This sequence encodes CASTPGISYEQYF.

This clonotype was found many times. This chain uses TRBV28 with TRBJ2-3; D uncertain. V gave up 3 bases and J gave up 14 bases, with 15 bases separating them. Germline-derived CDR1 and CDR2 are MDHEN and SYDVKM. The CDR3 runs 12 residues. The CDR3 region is CASSFDITAGYF. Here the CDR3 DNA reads TGTGCCAGCAGTTTTGACATTACCGCAGGGTATTTT. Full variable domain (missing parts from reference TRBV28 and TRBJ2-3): DVKVTQSSRYLVKRTGEKVFLECVQDMDHENMFWYRQDPGLGLRLIYFSYDVKMKEKGDIPEGYSVSREKKERFSLILESASTNQTSMYLCASSFDITAGYFGPGTRLTVL.

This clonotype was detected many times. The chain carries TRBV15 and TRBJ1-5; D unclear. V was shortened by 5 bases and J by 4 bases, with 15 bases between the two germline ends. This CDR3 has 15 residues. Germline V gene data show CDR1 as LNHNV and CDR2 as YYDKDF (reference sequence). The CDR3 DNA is TGTGCCACCAGCCTAGGACGGGCCTTTAATCAGCCCCAGCATTTT. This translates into CATSLGRAFNQPQHF.

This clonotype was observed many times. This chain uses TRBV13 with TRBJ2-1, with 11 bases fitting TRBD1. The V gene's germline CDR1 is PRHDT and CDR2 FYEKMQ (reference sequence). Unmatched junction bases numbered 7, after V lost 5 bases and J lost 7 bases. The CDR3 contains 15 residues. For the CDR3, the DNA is TGTGCCAGCAGCCCCGGACAGGGGGCAGGGAATGAGCAGTTCTTC. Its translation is CASSPGQGAGNEQFF.